This T cell receptor beta chain was captured in a study of blood T cell repertoires in COVID-19. Study information: Collection of acute and convalescent COVID-19 samples took place in the United States, Italy and Spain. The cDNA or gDNA used as material had been derived from T cells, B-cell-depleted T cells, or PBMCs.

Authors' data handling: How many nucleated cells were present was estimated from reference gene primer amplification. This table comes from immunoSEQ multiplex PCR, and its TCRdb copy is limited to in-frame clones, with some not included. Clonal size and the V and J genes are those of that table, whereas D and trimming came from the DNA. This sample has around 280,000 clones, with around nine tenths found just once. V lost 2 bases and J lost 2; bases outside the gene matches: 5. This CDR3 has 16 residues. Germline CDR1 is SGHTA and CDR2 is FQGNSA. V is TRBV7-2 and J is TRBJ2-1; 8 bases align to TRBD2. Sequenced input: peripheral blood. This TCR came from a man aged 65-85 years with acute or convalescent COVID-19. DNA of the CDR3: TGTGCCAGCAGCTTATTTTCTAGCGGGCCCTACAATGAGCAGTTCTTC. It encodes CASSLFSSGPYNEQFF.